This T cell receptor beta chain comes out of a study of cytomegalovirus exposure and HLA in healthy donors. Overall study context: The 550 to 800 first-cohort repertoires and the 95 to 150 validation repertoires shared the same platform, a later analysis reported. General study points: In vitro confirmation showed three CMV-associated chains to be CMV antigen specific. Cytomegalovirus association was assigned to under 200 TCR beta chains.

Clones were sequenced by immunoSEQ multiplex PCR, and TCRdb holds only the in-frame ones, with some missing. The data show approximately 70,000 clones, 90% to 95% seen once. The V gene's germline CDR1 is KGHSH and CDR2 LQKENI. The CDR3 totals 13 residues. V dropped 3 bases and J dropped 5 bases, with 7 bases sitting between them. As regards this clone: Its antigen remains unidentified.

This TCR came from a woman younger than 35 in good health and CMV-seropositive. The sequencing input was PBMCs. This chain links TRBV18 with TRBJ1-4; a weak D match, TRBD1 (5 bases). The CDR3 region has the DNA TGTGCCAGCTCACCGGGGCGGAATGAAAAACTGTTTTTT. Translating gives CASSPGRNEKLFF.